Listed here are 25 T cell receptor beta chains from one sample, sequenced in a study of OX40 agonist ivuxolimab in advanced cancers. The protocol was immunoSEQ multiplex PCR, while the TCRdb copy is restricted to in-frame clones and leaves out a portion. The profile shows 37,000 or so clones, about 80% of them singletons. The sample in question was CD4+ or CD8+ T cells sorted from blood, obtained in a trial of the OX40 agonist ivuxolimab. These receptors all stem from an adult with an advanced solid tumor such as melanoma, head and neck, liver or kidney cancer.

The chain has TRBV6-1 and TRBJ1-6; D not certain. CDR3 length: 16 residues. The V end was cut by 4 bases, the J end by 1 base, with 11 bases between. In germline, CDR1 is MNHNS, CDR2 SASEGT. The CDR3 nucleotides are TGTGCCAGCAGTGTTACATCATCGTCCTATAATTCACCCCTCCACTTT. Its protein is CASSVTSSSYNSPLHF.

CDR3 in amino acids: CASSNQLAGGGTTQYF. The CDR3 region has the DNA TGTGCCAGTAGTAACCAGCTAGCGGGGGGGGGTACGACCCAGTACTTC. V and J are TRBV19 and TRBJ2-5; TRBD2 aligns across 12 bases. Germline values: CDR1 LNHDA, CDR2 SQIVND (reference sequence). After removal of 4 bases from V and 7 bases from J, the junction contained 10 bases not matched to a gene. This CDR3 is built from 16 residues.

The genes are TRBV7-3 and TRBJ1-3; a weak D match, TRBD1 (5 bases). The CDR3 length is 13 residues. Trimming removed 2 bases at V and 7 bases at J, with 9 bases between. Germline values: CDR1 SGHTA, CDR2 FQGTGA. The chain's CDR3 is CASSLGWGNTIYF. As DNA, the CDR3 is TGTGCCAGCAGCTTAGGGTGGGGGAACACCATATATTTT.

CDR3 sequence (DNA): TGTGCCAGTAGTATTGTCGGTAGCGGGGGGGCCGGAGAGACCCAGTACTTC. It encodes CASSIVGSGGAGETQYF. The chain uses TRBV19 and TRBJ2-5; TRBD2 aligns across 11 bases. The CDR3 spans 17 residues. V shed 3 bases and J 4 bases; nucleotides not matched to a gene: 10. The germline gives CDR1 LNHDA, CDR2 SQIVND (reference sequence).

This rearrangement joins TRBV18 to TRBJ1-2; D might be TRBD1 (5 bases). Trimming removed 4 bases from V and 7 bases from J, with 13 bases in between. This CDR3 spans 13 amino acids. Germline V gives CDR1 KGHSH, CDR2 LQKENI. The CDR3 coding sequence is TGTGCCAGCTCACTGGACATTAAGAGTGGCTACACCTTC. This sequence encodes CASSLDIKSGYTF.

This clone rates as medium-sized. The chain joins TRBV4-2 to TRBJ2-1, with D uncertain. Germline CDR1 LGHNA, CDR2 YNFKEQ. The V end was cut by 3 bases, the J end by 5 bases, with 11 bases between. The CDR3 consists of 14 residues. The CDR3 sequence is CASSQARVDNEQFF. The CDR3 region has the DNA TGTGCCAGCAGCCAGGCCAGAGTGGACAATGAGCAGTTCTTC.

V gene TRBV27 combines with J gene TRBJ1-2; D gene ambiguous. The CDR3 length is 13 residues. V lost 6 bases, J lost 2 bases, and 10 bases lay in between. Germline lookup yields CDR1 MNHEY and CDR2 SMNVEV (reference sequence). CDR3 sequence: CASRQTGNYGYTF. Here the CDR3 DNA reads TGTGCCAGCAGACAGACCGGGAACTATGGCTACACCTTC.

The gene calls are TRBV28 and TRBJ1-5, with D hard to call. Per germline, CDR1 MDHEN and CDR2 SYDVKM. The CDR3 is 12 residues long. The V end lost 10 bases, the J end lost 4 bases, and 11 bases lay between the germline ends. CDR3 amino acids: CATHMANQPQHF. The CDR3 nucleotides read TGTGCCACCCACATGGCGAATCAGCCCCAGCATTTT.

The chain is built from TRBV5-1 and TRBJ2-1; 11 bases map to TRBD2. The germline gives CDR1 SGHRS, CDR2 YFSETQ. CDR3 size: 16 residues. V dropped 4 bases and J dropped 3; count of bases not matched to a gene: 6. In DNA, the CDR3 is TGCGCCAGCAGCAGAGGGACTAGCGGAATCTACAATGAGCAGTTCTTC. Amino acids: CASSRGTSGIYNEQFF.

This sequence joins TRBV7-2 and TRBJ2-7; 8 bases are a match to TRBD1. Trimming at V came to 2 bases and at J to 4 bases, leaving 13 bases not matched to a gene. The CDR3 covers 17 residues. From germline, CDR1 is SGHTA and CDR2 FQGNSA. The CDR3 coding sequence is TGTGCCAGCAGCTTATGGGGACAGGTGCGAGGGAGATACGAGCAGTACTTC. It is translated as CASSLWGQVRGRYEQYF.

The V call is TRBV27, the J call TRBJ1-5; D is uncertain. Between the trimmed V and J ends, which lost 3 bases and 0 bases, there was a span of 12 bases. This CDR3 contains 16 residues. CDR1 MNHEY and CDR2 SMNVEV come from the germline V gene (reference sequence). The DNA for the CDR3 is TGTGCCAGCAGTTTCGGTGGATGGCGTAGCAATCAGCCCCAGCATTTT. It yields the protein CASSFGGWRSNQPQHF.

The CDR3 reads CASSTSGAYNEQFF. For the CDR3, the DNA is TGTGCCAGCAGTACTAGCGGGGCATACAATGAGCAGTTCTTC. This chain uses TRBV2 with TRBJ2-1; 10 bases align to TRBD2. CDR1 is SNHLY, CDR2 FYNNEI, per germline. This CDR3 has 14 residues. Trimming cost V 5 bases and J 4 bases; bases outside gene matches: 2.

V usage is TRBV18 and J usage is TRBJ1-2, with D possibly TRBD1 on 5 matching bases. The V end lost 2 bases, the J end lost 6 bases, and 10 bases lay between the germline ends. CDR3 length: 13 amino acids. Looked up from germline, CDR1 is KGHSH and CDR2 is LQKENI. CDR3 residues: CASSPGTKNGYTF. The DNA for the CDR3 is TGTGCCAGCTCACCAGGGACCAAAAATGGCTACACCTTC.

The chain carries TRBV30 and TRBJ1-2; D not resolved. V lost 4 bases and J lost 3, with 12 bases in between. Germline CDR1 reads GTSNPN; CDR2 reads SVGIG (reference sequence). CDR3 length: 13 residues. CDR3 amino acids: CAWMKAGDYGYTF. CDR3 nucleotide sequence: TGTGCCTGGATGAAGGCAGGAGACTATGGCTACACCTTC.

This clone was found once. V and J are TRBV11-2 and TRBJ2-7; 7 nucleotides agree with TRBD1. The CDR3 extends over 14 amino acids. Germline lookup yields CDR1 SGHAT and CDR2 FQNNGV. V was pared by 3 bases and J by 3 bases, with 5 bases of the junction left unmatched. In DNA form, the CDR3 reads TGTGCCAGCAGCTTCCGTGCAGGGGGCTACGAGCAGTACTTC. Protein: CASSFRAGGYEQYF.

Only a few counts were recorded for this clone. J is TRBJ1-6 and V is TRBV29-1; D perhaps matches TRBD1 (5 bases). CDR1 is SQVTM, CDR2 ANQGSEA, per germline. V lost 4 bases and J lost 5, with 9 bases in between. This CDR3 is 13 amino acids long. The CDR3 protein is CSVGWGNNSPLHF. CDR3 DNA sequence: TGCAGCGTTGGGTGGGGGAATAATTCACCCCTCCACTTT.

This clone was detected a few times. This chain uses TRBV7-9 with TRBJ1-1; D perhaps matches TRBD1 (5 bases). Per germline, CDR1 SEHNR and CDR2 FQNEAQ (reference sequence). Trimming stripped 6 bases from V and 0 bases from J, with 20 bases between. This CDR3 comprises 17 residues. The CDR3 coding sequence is TGTGCCAGCAGTCCAGGCAACCTGACAGTGGTGAACACTGAAGCTTTCTTT. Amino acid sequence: CASSPGNLTVVNTEAFF.

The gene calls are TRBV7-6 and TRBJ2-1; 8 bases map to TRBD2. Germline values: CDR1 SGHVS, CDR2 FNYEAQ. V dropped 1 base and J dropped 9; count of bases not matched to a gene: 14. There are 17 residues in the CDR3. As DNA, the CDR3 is TGTGCCAGCAGCTTAGGGGTTTCGGGGGGGCAATTGGGTGAGCAGTTCTTC. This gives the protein CASSLGVSGGQLGEQFF.

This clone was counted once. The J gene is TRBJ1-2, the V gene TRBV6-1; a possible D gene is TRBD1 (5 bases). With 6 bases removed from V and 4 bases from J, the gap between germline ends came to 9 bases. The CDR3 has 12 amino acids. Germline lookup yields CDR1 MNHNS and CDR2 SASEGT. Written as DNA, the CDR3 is TGTGCCAGCAGGGAGGACACCTATGGCTACACCTTC. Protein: CASREDTYGYTF.

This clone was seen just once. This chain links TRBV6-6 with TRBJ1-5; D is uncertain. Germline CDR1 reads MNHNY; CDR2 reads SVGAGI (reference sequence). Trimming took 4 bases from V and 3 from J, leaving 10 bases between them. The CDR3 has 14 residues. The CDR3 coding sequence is TGTGCCAGCAGTTCGAGATCGGTCAATCAGCCCCAGCATTTT. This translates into CASSSRSVNQPQHF.

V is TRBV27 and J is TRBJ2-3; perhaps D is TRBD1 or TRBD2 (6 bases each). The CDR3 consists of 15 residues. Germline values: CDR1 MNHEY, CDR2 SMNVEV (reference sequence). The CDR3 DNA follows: TGTACCTCTCAGGGGTCGGGAGAGTTGGGAGATACGCAGTATTTT. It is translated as CTSQGSGELGDTQYF.

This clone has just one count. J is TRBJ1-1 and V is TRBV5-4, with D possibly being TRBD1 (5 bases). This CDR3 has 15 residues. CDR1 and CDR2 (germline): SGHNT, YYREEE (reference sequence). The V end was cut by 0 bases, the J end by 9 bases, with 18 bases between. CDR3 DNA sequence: TGTGCCAGCAGCTTGGATTCTTCGGGGGGAGGAAAAGCTTTCTTT. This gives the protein CASSLDSSGGGKAFF.

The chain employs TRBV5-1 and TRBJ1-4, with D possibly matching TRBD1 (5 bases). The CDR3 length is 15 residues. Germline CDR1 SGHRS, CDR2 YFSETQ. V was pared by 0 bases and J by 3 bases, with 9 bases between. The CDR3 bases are TGCGCCAGCAGCTTGGTAACAGGCTCTAATGAAAAACTGTTTTTT. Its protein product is CASSLVTGSNEKLFF.

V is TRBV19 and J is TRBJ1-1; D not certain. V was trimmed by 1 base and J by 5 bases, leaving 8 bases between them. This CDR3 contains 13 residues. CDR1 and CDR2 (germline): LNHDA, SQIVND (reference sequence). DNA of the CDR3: TGTGCCAGTAGTATAGTCTTGCGGACTGAAGCTTTCTTT. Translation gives CASSIVLRTEAFF.

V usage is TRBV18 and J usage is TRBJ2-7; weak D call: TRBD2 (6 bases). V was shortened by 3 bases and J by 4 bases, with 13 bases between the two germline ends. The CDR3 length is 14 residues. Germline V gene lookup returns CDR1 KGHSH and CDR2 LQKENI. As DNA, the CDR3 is TGTGCCAGCTCACCCCGCGGGGTTTTATACGAGCAGTACTTC. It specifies CASSPRGVLYEQYF. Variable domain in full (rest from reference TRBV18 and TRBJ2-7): NAGVMQNPRHLVRRRGQEARLRCSPMKGHSHVYWYRQLPEEGLKFMVYLQKENIIDESGMPKERFSAEFPKEGPSILRIQQVVRGDSAAYFCASSPRGVLYEQYFGPGTRLTVT.